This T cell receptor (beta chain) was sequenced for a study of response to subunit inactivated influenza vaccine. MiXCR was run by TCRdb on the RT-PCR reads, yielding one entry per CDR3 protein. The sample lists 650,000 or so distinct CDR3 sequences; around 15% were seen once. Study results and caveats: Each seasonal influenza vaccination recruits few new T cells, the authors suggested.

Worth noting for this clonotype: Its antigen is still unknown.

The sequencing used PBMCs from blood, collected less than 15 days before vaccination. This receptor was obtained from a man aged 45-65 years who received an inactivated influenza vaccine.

The CDR3 spells CSAHNSMNQPQHF. CDR3 DNA sequence: TGCAGTGCTCACAACTCCATGAATCAGCCCCAGCATTTT. The chain uses TRBV20-1 and TRBJ1-5; no reliable D call. Germline values: CDR1 DFQATT, CDR2 SNEGSKA (reference sequence). This CDR3 is built from 13 residues. V was cut by 5 bases and J by 4 bases, with 12 bases left in between.